This T cell receptor (beta chain) was captured in a study of cytomegalovirus exposure and HLA in healthy donors. PCR employed 60 Vbeta and 13 Jbeta primers. Clones were sequenced by immunoSEQ multiplex PCR, and TCRdb holds only the in-frame ones, with some missing. The table gives 63,000 or so clones; the top ten clones make up about 16% of it. The CDR3 is 18 residues long. Losses at the gene ends were 4 bases for V and 0 bases for J; bases not matched to a gene: 14. Germline V gene sequence: CDR1 SGDLS, CDR2 YYNGEE. Study-wide findings and caveats: TCR beta V- and J-gene trimming was later associated with a missense DCLRE1C variant. Reportedly, fewer N-insertions than the approximately 690-donor mean appeared in an Asian-associated ancestry cluster in a later analysis. Association of 16,951 TCR beta sequences with HLA alleles was found at 0.05 false discovery rate in a later analysis.

As concerns this clone: Antigen unknown.

The TCR sequence derives from a boy aged 10-17 years in good health and CMV-seronegative. The V call is TRBV9, the J call TRBJ1-1, with 8 nucleotides matching TRBD1. Sequences were obtained from PBMCs. The CDR3 DNA reads as TGTGCCAGCAGCACGACGACCACAGGGGGGGGGATGAACACTGAAGCTTTCTTT. Translating it yields CASSTTTTGGGMNTEAFF.